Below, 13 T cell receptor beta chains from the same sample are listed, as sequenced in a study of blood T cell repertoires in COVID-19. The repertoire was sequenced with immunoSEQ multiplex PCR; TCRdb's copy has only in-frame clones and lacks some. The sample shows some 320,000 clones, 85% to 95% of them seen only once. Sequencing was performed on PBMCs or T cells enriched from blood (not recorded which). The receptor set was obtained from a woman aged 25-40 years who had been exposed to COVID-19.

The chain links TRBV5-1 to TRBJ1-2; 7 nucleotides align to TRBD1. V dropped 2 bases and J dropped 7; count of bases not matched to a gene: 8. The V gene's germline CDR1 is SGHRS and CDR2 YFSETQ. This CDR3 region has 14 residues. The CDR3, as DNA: TGCGCCAGCAGCTTCTCAGACAGGGTCGGTGGCTACACCTTC. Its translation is CASSFSDRVGGYTF. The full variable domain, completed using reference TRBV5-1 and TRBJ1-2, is KAGVTQTPRYLIKTRGQQVTLSCSPISGHRSVSWYQQTPGQGLQFLFEYFSETQRNKGNFPGRFSGRQFSNSRSEMNVSTLELGDSALYLCASSFSDRVGGYTFGSGTRLTVV.

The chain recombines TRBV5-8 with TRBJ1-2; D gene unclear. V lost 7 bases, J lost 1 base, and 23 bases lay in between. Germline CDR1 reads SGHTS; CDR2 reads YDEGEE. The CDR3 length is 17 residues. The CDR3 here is CASSVPQAAGDNYGYTF. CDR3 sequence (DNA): TGTGCCAGCTCGGTCCCCCAAGCAGCTGGAGATAACTATGGCTACACCTTC.

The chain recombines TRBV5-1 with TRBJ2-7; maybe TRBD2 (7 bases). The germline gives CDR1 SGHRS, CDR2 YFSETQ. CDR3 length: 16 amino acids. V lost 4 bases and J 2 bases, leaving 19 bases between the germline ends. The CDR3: CASSPGVAGATYEQYF. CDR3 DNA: TGCGCCAGCAGCCCGGGGGTTGCGGGGGCGACCTACGAGCAGTACTTC.

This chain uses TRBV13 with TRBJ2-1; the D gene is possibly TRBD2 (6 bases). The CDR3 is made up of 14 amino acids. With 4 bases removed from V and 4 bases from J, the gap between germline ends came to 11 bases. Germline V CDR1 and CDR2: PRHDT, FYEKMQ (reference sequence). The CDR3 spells CASSWGVGYNEQFF. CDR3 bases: TGTGCCAGCAGCTGGGGGGTGGGATACAATGAGCAGTTCTTC.

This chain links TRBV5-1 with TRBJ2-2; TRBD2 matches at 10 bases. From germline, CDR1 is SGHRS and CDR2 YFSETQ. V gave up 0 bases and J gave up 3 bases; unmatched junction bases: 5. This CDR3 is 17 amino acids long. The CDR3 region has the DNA TGCGCCAGCAGCTTGGCTCTAGCGGGGGAGTACACCGGGGAGCTGTTTTTT. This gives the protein CASSLALAGEYTGELFF.

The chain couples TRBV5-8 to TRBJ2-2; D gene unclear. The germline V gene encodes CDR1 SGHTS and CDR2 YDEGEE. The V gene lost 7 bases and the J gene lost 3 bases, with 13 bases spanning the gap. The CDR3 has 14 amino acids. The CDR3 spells CASPRRWDTGELFF. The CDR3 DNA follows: TGTGCCAGCCCGAGGAGATGGGACACCGGGGAGCTGTTTTTT.

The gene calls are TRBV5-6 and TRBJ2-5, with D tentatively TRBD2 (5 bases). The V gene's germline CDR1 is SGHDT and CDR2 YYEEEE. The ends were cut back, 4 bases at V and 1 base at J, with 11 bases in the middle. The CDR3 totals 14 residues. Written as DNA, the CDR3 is TGTGCCAGCAGCCCACGGGGTGCCCAAGAGACCCAGTACTTC. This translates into CASSPRGAQETQYF. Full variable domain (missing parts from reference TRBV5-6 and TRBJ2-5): DAGVTQSPTHLIKTRGQQVTLRCSPKSGHDTVSWYQQALGQGPQFIFQYYEEEERQRGNFPDRFSGHQFPNYSSELNVNALLLGDSALYLCASSPRGAQETQYFGPGTRLLVL.

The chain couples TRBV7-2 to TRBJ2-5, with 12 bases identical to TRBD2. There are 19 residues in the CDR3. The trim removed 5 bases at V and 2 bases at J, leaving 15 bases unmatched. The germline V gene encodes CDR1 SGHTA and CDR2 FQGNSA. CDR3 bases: TGTGCCAGCAGCCACCGATTTCTAGCGGGGGGGCCGAGGCAAGAGACCCAGTACTTC. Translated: CASSHRFLAGGPRQETQYF.

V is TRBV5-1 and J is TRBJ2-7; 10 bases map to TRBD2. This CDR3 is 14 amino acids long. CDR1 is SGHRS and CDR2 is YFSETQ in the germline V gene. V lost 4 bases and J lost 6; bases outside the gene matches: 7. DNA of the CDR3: TGCGCCAGCAGCCCCGGACTAGCGGCCTCCGAGCAGTACTTC. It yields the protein CASSPGLAASEQYF.

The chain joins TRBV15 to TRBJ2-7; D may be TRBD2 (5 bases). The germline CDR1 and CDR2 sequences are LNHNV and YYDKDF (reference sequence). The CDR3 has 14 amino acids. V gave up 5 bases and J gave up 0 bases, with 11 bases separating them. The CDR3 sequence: CATSPGVGSYEQYF. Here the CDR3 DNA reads TGTGCCACCAGCCCCGGGGTAGGCTCCTACGAGCAGTACTTC.

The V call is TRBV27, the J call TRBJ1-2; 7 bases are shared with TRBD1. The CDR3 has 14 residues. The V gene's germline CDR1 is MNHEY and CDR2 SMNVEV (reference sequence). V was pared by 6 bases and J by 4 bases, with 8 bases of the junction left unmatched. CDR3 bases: TGTGCCAGCAGACCTCAGACAGGGACCTATGGCTACACCTTC. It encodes CASRPQTGTYGYTF.

Here the CDR3 reads CAWSKTGDHPIQPQHF. CDR3 in DNA: TGTGCCTGGAGCAAAACAGGGGATCATCCGATACAGCCCCAGCATTTT. The chain carries TRBV30 and TRBJ1-5; TRBD1 matches 7 bases. The CDR3 totals 16 residues. From germline, CDR1 is GTSNPN and CDR2 SVGIG (reference sequence). V lost 3 bases, J lost 7 bases, and 15 bases stayed unmatched.

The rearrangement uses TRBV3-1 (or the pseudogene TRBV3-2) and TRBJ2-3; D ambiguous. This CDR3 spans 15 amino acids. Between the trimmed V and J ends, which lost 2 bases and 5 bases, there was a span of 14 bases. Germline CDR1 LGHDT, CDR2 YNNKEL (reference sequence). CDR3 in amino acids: CASSQNTFPVDTQYF. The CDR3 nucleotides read TGTGCCAGCAGCCAAAACACCTTTCCCGTAGATACGCAGTATTTT.